The clone carrying this T cell receptor beta chain came up a few times. Sequenced by immunoSEQ multiplex PCR; TCRdb stores in-frame clones only, minus some. The sample lists about 92,000 clones, roughly 78% occurring once. This CDR3 region has 15 residues. Germline values: CDR1 SGHTA, CDR2 FQGNSA. V lost 0 bases and J lost 4; bases outside the gene matches: 5. The data are from a study of control samples from healthy donors and cancer patients. The genes are TRBV7-2 and TRBJ2-7, with TRBD2 matching over 8 bases. The sample consisted of blood. This TCR came from a woman aged 55-70 years in good health. CDR3 DNA: TGTGCCAGCAGCTTAGCTGGCAGCGGGAGTTACGAGCAGTACTTC. Residues: CASSLAGSGSYEQYF.